This T cell receptor (beta chain) was recovered during a study of shared clonotypes between healthy human individuals. Broader study findings: Rarefaction analysis demonstrated incomplete sorted-subset sequencing notwithstanding large depth.

This table comes from immunoSEQ multiplex PCR, and its TCRdb copy is limited to in-frame clones, with some not included. Among over a million clones listed, approximately 78% were seen once. Remarks on this clone: Antigen unknown.

The V gene's germline CDR1 is MDHEN and CDR2 SYDVKM. The CDR3 is 14 residues long. V gave up 7 bases and J gave up 0 bases, with 11 bases separating them. The source is a man between 18 and 35 years old in good health. Some clones in this sample may be carry-over from other donors' samples. The chain carries TRBV28 and TRBJ2-3; D perhaps matches TRBD1 (5 bases). Specimen: memory CD4+ T cells from PBMCs. Subset noted: CD45RA-negative fraction. The CDR3 region is CASNQGSSTDTQYF. The CDR3, as DNA: TGTGCCAGCAACCAGGGCTCTAGCACAGATACGCAGTATTTT.